Shown below are 9 T cell receptor beta chains from a single sample sequenced in a study of cytomegalovirus exposure and HLA in healthy donors. 60 Vbeta and 13 Jbeta primers were used in PCR. Data came from immunoSEQ multiplex PCR; TCRdb stores just in-frame clones and leaves some out. The sample lists roughly 200,000 clones; 60% to 80% were seen once. The sample consisted of PBMCs. The receptor set was obtained from a woman aged 30 to 39 in good health and CMV-seropositive.

This clone was detected only a few times. Different DNA sequences within this sample yield the same CDR3. The V gene is TRBV28, the J gene TRBJ1-1; 10 bases map to TRBD1. V trimming: 3 bases; J trimming: 3 bases; junction bases outside the gene matches: 10. Germline CDR1 and CDR2: MDHEN and SYDVKM. The CDR3 loop spans 17 amino acids. The CDR3 region has the DNA TGTGCCAGCAGTTTGGGGCGACAGGGGGCCGCGTACACTGAAGCTTTCTTT. This sequence encodes CASSLGRQGAAYTEAFF.

The rearrangement joins TRBV5-6 to TRBJ1-1; D uncertain. Germline-derived CDR1 and CDR2 are SGHDT and YYEEEE. Trimming stripped 6 bases from V and 6 bases from J, with 15 bases between. The CDR3 length is 13 residues. CDR3 DNA sequence: TGTGCCAGCACCTTCCCCAGTACGTCTGAAGCTTTCTTT. This sequence encodes CASTFPSTSEAFF.

The chain uses TRBV6-5 and TRBJ1-2; 9 nucleotides align to TRBD1. The CDR3 is made up of 13 amino acids. Trimming cost V 6 bases and J 6 bases; bases outside gene matches: 5. Germline loops: CDR1 MNHEY, CDR2 SVGAGI. CDR3 DNA: TGTGCCAGCAGGGGGAACAGGGGGCATGGCTACACCTTC. Its translation: CASRGNRGHGYTF.

V is TRBV2 and J is TRBJ1-1, with a weak D call TRBD1 (5 bases). V was trimmed by 6 bases and J by 3 bases, leaving 14 bases between them. The CDR3 covers 14 residues. The germline gives CDR1 SNHLY, CDR2 FYNNEI. For the CDR3, the DNA is TGTGCCAGCAGGAGTATTATCAGGGACACTGAAGCTTTCTTT. Translated: CASRSIIRDTEAFF.

This clone was seen a few times. CDR3 DNA: TGTGCCAGCAGGCAGGGACAGTTTAATGAGCAGTTCTTC. This encodes CASRQGQFNEQFF. The rearrangement uses TRBV27 and TRBJ2-1, with 7 bases matching TRBD1. The CDR3 runs 13 residues. Per the germline V gene, CDR1 is MNHEY and CDR2 is SMNVEV (reference sequence). V was pared by 6 bases and J by 7 bases, with 6 bases of the junction left unmatched.

The V call is TRBV29-1, the J call TRBJ2-5, with 7 bases aligning to TRBD1. J lost 2 bases, V lost 3 bases, and 3 bases had no gene match. This CDR3 contains 13 residues. Germline V gene sequence: CDR1 SQVTM, CDR2 ANQGSEA. The CDR3 coding sequence is TGCAGCGTTGATGGGACAGTTCAAGAGACCCAGTACTTC. Amino acid sequence: CSVDGTVQETQYF.

The V gene is TRBV6-4, the J gene TRBJ1-1; TRBD1 is a possible D gene (5 bases). Germline-derived CDR1 and CDR2 are MRHNA and SNTAGT. The V gene lost 8 bases and the J gene lost 3 bases, with 22 bases spanning the gap. The CDR3 length is 16 residues. The DNA of the CDR3 is TGTGCCAGCGCCACACAACAGGTATCCTCGGACACTGAAGCTTTCTTT. It translates to CASATQQVSSDTEAFF.

The chain recombines TRBV6-5 with TRBJ2-1; D perhaps matches TRBD1 (6 bases). CDR3 length equals 14 residues. CDR1 and CDR2 (germline): MNHEY, SVGAGI. V lost 4 bases and J lost 0, with 7 bases in between. The CDR3 reads CASSLTGSYNEQFF. The CDR3 nucleotides read TGTGCCAGCAGTTTGACAGGCTCCTACAATGAGCAGTTCTTC.

The chain carries TRBV2 and TRBJ1-2; 10 bases line up with TRBD1. J gave up 2 bases and V 4 bases, and 1 base lay outside the gene matches. The CDR3 has 14 residues. Germline-derived CDR1 and CDR2 are SNHLY and FYNNEI. The CDR3 loop reads CASSGTGGNYGYTF. The CDR3 DNA follows: TGTGCCAGCAGTGGGACAGGGGGGAACTATGGCTACACCTTC.